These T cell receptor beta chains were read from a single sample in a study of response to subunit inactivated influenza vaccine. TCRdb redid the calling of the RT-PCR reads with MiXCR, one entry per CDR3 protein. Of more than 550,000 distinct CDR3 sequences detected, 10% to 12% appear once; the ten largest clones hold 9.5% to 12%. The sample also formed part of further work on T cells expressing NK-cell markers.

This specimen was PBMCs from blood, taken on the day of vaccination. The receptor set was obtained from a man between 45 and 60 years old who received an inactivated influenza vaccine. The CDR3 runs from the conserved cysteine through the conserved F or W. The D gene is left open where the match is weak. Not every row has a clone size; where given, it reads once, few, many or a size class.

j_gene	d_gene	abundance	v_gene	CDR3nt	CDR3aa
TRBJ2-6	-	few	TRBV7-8	TGTGCCAGCACAATACAGGGTTTGGGCTCTGGGGCCAACGTCCTGACTTTC	CASTIQGLGSGANVLTF
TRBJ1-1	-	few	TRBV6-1	TGTGCCAGCAGCCGATCAACAGCGAACACTGAAGCTTTCTTT	CASSRSTANTEAFF
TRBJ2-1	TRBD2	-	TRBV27	TGTGCCAGCAGTTTAAGCAGCGGGGGGCGGAATGAGCAGTTCTTC	CASSLSSGGRNEQFF
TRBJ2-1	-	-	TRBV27	TGTGCCAGCAGTTGGGATCAAACAGGGTACAATGAGCAGTTCTTC	CASSWDQTGYNEQFF
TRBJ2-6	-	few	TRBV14	TGTGCCAGCAGCCAAGTGGCCCCAGGGCCCGGGGCCAACGTCCTGACTTTC	CASSQVAPGPGANVLTF
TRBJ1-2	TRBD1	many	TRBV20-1	TGCAGTGCTCAAACAGGGGGTGGGAATGGCTACACCTTC	CSAQTGGGNGYTF
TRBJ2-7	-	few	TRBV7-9	TGTGCCAGCAGCCCTCCTAACAGGGCTTCCGAGCAGTACTTC	CASSPPNRASEQYF
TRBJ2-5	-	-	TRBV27	TGTGCCAGCACCCCTCTGGTGGATTCGGAGGCCCAGTACTTC	CASTPLVDSEAQYF
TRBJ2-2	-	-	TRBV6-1	TGTGCCAGCAGTGAAGCGCTAGTGGCCGTGGGTCTTACCGGGGAGCTGTTTTTT	CASSEALVAVGLTGELFF
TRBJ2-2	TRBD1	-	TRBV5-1	TGCGCCAGCAGCTCTCTCCCGGGACAGGCAAACACCGGGGAGCTGTTTTTT	CASSSLPGQANTGELFF
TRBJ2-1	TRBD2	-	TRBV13	TGTGCCAGCAGCTCAAGTGTTCCGGAACTAGCGGGTAACGGAGGCTCCTACAATGAGCAGTTCTTC	CASSSSVPELAGNGGSYNEQFF
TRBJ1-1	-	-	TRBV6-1	TGTGCCAGCAGTGAATGGGGGAAAACTGAAGCTTTCTTT	CASSEWGKTEAFF
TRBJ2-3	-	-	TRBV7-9	TGTGCCAGCAGCGGTGGTTCGGGGGTCAAAGATACGCAGTATTTT	CASSGGSGVKDTQYF
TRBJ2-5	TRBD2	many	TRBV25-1	TGTGCCAGCTCTCCGGGACTAGCGGGAGGATGGGAGACCCAGTACTTC	CASSPGLAGGWETQYF
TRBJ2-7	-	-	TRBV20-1	TGCAGTGCTAGCCCGCAGGGTCCCTTTTACGAGCAGTACTTC	CSASPQGPFYEQYF
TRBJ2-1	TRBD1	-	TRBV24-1	TGTGCCACCAGTGACCTTCTCGGGACAGGAGGTGAGCAGTTCTTC	CATSDLLGTGGEQFF
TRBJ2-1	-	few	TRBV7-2	TGTGCCAGCAGCGTCGTGATAAATGAGCAGTTCTTC	CASSVVINEQFF
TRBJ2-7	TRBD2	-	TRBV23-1	TGCGCCAGCAGAGCACAATCGGTGACTAGCGACGACGAGCAGTACTTC	CASRAQSVTSDDEQYF
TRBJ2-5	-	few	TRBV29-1	TGCAGCGTTGAAGCAGAGTCCAGGGAGACCCAGTACTTC	CSVEAESRETQYF
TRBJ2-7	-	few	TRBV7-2	TGTGCCAGCAGCGCCGACTTCGCAAGATCCTACGAGCAGTACTTC	CASSADFARSYEQYF
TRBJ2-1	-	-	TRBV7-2	TGTGCCAGCTTAATCTCCGGTGGGCCCTCCTACAATGAGCAGTTCTTC	CASLISGGPSYNEQFF
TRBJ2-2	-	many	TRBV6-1	TGTGCCAGCAGCCCCGGGACGGAAAACACCGGGGAGCTGTTTTTT	CASSPGTENTGELFF
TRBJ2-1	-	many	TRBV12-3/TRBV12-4	TGTGCCAGCAGTTTGATAGGCTCCTACAATGAGCAGTTCTTC	CASSLIGSYNEQFF
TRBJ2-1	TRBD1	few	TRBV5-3	TGTGCCAGAAGCTTAACAGGGGGCCCGAGCTCCTACAATGAGCAGTTCTTC	CARSLTGGPSSYNEQFF
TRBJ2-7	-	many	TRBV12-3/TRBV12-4	TGTGCCAGCAGGGGGTTGCAGGGCCCCTACGAGCAGTACTTC	CASRGLQGPYEQYF
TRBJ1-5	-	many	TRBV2	TGTGCCAGCAGTTTAAACGGCAATCAGCCCCAGCATTTT	CASSLNGNQPQHF
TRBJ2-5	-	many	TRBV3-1	TGTGCCAGCAGCCAAGGCGGGCCCTCAGGAGAGACCCAGTACTTC	CASSQGGPSGETQYF
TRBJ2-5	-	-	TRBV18	TGTGCCAGCTCAACTTGGCAAGAGACCCAGTACTTC	CASSTWQETQYF
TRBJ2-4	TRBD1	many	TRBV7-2	TGTGCCAGCAGGAGGACAGGAGCCAAAAACATTCAGTACTTC	CASRRTGAKNIQYF
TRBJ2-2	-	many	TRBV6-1	TGTGCCAGCAGTGAAGGTCTGAACGGGGAGCTGTTTTTT	CASSEGLNGELFF
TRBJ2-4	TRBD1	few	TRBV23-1	TGCGCCAGCAGTCAACCCCTAATAGACAGGGTCAAAAACATTCAGTACTTC	CASSQPLIDRVKNIQYF
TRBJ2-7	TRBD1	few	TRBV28	TGTGCCAGCAGTAACAGGGGCAGCTCCTACGAGCAGTACTTC	CASSNRGSSYEQYF
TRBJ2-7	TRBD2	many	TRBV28	TGTGCCAGCAGTTTGTCCCTCGGGACTAGCGGGAGGTGGGGATTCAGCTCCTACGAGCAGTACTTC	CASSLSLGTSGRWGFSSYEQYF
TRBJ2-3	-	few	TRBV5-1	TGCGCCAGCAGCTCGTTACTCCCGGGAGAGGGGGGAGATACGCAGTATTTT	CASSSLLPGEGGDTQYF
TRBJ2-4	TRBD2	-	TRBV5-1	TGCGCCAGCAGCCCCGGGACTAGCGGAATAGCCAAAAACATTCAGTACTTC	CASSPGTSGIAKNIQYF
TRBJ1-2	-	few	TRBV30	TGTGCCTGGAGTGTATCGGGGCGTTATGGCTACACCTTC	CAWSVSGRYGYTF
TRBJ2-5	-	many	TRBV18	TGTGCCAGCAGCCCCGGGGAGACCCAGTACTTC	CASSPGETQYF
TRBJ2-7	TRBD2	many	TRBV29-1	TGCAGCGTTGAAGGGACCGGGACTAGCAGGTTCGGGCAGTACTTC	CSVEGTGTSRFGQYF
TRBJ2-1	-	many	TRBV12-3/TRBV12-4	TGTGCCAGCAGGCAAGCCCGACTAGGAAGTAGTAATGAGCAGTTCTTC	CASRQARLGSSNEQFF
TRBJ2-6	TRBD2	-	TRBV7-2	TGTGCCAGCAGCTTTTCGGGACTAGCGGTCGGGGCCAACGTCCTGACTTTC	CASSFSGLAVGANVLTF
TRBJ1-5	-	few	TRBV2	TGTGCCAGCAGTGACGCATATATCAGCCCCCAGCATTTT	CASSDAYISPQHF
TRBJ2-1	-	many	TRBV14	TGTGCCAGCAGCACGGGACGACTGACCGGTTACAATGAGCAGTTCTTC	CASSTGRLTGYNEQFF
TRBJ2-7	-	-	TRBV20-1	TGCAGTGCTACCAGGACAGCATACGAGCAGTACTTC	CSATRTAYEQYF
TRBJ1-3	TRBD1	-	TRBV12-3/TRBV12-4	TGTGCCAGCAGACGTACAGGGGGACCGGGAAACACCATATATTTT	CASRRTGGPGNTIYF
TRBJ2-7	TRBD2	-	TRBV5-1	TGCGCCAGCAGCGGGGGGGGAGACTACGAGCAGTACTTC	CASSGGGDYEQYF